What follows are 8 T cell receptor beta chains derived from one specimen sequenced in a study of blood T cell repertoires in COVID-19. The method was immunoSEQ multiplex PCR; TCRdb's version includes in-frame clones alone and lacks a portion of them. This table has roughly 56,000 clones, nearly 90% appearing once. Material for sequencing was peripheral blood. Every receptor here comes from a woman aged 60 to 75 with COVID-19, enrolled during active disease.

The V call is TRBV7-8, the J call TRBJ2-2; maybe TRBD1 (5 bases). CDR1 and CDR2 (germline): SGHVS, FQNEAQ. The CDR3 spans 14 residues. Trimming shortened V by 3 bases and J by 3 bases, and 8 bases separated the two germline ends. The CDR3 DNA sequence: TGTGCCAGCAGCTTGGACATCTACACCGGGGAGCTGTTTTTT. Translating it yields CASSLDIYTGELFF. Based on the CDR3 plus reference TRBV7-8 and TRBJ2-2, the full variable domain is GAGVSQSPRYKVAKRGQDVALRCDPISGHVSLFWYQQALGQGPEFLTYFQNEAQLDKSGLPSDRFFAERPEGSVSTLKIQRTQQEDSAVYLCASSLDIYTGELFFGEGSRLTVL.

For the CDR3, the DNA is TGTGCCAGCAGTTACCCATCGCAGGGGGTCTTCAGCGAGCAGTACTTC. Protein sequence: CASSYPSQGVFSEQYF. The rearrangement links TRBV6-2 or TRBV6-3 to TRBJ2-7; 7 bases are shared with TRBD1. J was trimmed by 6 bases and V by 2 bases; bases with no gene match: 13. CDR1 is MNHEY, CDR2 SVGEGT, per germline. This CDR3 contains 16 residues.

This clone was seen just once. The CDR3 region has the DNA TGTGCCAGCAGCGGAAGACAGACGAACACCGGGGAGCTGTTTTTT. Translation gives CASSGRQTNTGELFF. The rearrangement links TRBV7-9 to TRBJ2-2; D perhaps matches TRBD1 (5 bases). The CDR3 runs to 15 residues. The V end was cut by 5 bases, the J end by 0 bases, with 10 bases between. Per germline, CDR1 SEHNR and CDR2 FQNEAQ (reference sequence). Drawing the rest from reference TRBV7-9 and TRBJ2-2, the complete variable domain is DTGVSQNPRHKITKRGQNVTFRCDPISEHNRLYWYRQTLGQGPEFLTYFQNEAQLEKSRLLSDRFSAERPKGSFSTLEIQRTEQGDSAMYLCASSGRQTNTGELFFGEGSRLTVL.

This chain uses TRBV11-3 with TRBJ2-7, with TRBD1 matching 8 bases. CDR1 and CDR2 (germline): SGHNT, YENEEA. The CDR3 length is 14 residues. V shed 5 bases, J shed 2 bases, and the junction held 5 bases outside the gene matches. The chain's CDR3 is CASSRTGQTYEQYF. DNA for the CDR3: TGTGCCAGCAGCCGGACAGGGCAGACCTACGAGCAGTACTTC.

The chain carries TRBV7-8 and TRBJ2-7, with TRBD2 matching over 10 bases. The germline gives CDR1 SGHVS, CDR2 FQNEAQ. The CDR3 totals 15 residues. J lost 0 bases, V lost 1 base, and 0 bases had no gene match. The CDR3: CASSLVAGGSYEQYF. The DNA for the CDR3 is TGTGCCAGCAGCTTAGTAGCGGGGGGCTCCTACGAGCAGTACTTC.

The chain recombines TRBV9 with TRBJ2-2; possibly TRBD2 for D (9 bases). Germline lookup yields CDR1 SGDLS and CDR2 YYNGEE. The CDR3 length is 19 residues. V was cut by 3 bases and J by 5 bases, with 26 bases left in between. As DNA, the CDR3 is TGTGCCAGCAGCGCCTCCAGGGGGCGAGCGGGAGGCCAAACCGGGGAGCTGTTTTTT. It codes for CASSASRGRAGGQTGELFF.

The chain links TRBV7-2 to TRBJ1-1; 7 nucleotides line up with TRBD1. Per germline, CDR1 SGHTA and CDR2 FQGNSA. The CDR3 is 15 residues long. Trimming took 0 bases from V and 5 from J; bases not matched to a gene: 6. CDR3 DNA: TGTGCCAGCAGCTTAGCGGAGAGGGGGCGGACTGAAGCTTTCTTT. Translated, it gives CASSLAERGRTEAFF.

This chain connects TRBV28 to TRBJ2-3, with TRBD1 matching over 8 bases. Trimming cost V 5 bases and J 1 base; bases outside gene matches: 8. The CDR3 is 16 amino acids. CDR1 and CDR2 (germline): MDHEN, SYDVKM. In nucleotides, the CDR3 is TGTGCCAGCAGTGCAGGGGGCGCAGGGGGCACAGATACGCAGTATTTT. It encodes CASSAGGAGGTDTQYF.